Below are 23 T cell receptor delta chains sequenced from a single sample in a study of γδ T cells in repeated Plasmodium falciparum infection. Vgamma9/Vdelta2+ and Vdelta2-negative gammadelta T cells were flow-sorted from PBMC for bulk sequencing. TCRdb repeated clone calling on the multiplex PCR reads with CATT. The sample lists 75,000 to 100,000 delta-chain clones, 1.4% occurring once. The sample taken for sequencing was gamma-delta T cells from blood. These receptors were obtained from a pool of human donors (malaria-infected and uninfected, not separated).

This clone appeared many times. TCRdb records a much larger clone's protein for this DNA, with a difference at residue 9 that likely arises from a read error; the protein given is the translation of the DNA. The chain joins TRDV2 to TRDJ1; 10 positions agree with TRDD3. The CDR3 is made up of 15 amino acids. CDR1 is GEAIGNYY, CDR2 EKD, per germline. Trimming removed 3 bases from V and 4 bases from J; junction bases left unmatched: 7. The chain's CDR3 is CACDQLGDARDKLIF. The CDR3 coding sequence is TGTGCCTGTGACCAACTGGGGGATGCCCGCGATAAACTCATCTTT.

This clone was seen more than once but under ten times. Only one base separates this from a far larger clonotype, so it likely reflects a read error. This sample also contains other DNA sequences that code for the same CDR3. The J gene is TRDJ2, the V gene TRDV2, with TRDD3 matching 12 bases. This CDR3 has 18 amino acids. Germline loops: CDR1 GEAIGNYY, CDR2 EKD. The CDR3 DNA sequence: TGTGCCTGTGACACCTCTCTGGGGGATACGGGCGTGACAGCGCAACTCTTCTTT. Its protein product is CACDTSLGDTGVTAQLFF.

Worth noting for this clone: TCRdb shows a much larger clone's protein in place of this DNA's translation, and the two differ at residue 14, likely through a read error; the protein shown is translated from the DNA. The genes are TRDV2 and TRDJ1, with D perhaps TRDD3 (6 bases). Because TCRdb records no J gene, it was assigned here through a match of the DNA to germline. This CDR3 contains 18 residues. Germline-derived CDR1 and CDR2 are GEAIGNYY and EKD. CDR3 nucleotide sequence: TGTGCCTGTGACACCGTTTACCGTGGGGGGAGAGACACCAATAAACTCATCTTT. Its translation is CACDTVYRGGRDTNKLIF.

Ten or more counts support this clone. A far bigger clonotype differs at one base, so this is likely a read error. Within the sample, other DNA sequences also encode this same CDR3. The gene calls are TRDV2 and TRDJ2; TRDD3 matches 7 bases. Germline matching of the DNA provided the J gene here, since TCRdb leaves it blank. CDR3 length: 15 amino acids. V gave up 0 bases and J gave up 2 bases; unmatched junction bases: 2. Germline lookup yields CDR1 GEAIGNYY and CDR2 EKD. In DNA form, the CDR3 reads TGTGCCTGTGACACCGTGGGGGACTTGACAGCACAACTCTTCTTT. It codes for CACDTVGDLTAQLFF.

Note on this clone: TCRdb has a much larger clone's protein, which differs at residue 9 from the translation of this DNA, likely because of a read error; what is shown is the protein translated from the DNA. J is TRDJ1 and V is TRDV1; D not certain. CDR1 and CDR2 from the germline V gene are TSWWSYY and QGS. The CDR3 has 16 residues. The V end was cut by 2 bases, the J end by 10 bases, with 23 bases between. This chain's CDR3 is CALGEGESPWVPGLIF. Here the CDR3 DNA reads TGTGCTCTTGGGGAAGGAGAATCCCCGTGGGTACCCGGACTCATCTTT.

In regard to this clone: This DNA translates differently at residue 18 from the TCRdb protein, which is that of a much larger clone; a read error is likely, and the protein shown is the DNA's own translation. CDR3 bases: TGTGCTCTTGGGGAACTCCCCCCTTCCTACAAGGCCCCGATCAGGAAGGTTGCCGATAAACTCATCTTT. Translating gives CALGELPPSYKAPIRKVADKLIF. V is TRDV1 and J is TRDJ1; TRDD2 aligns across 9 bases. TCRdb offers no J gene call, so here the DNA was matched to germline to obtain one. The germline V gene encodes CDR1 TSWWSYY and CDR2 QGS. The CDR3 consists of 23 residues. The V and J ends lost 0 bases and 3 bases, in that order; junction bases with no gene match: 26.

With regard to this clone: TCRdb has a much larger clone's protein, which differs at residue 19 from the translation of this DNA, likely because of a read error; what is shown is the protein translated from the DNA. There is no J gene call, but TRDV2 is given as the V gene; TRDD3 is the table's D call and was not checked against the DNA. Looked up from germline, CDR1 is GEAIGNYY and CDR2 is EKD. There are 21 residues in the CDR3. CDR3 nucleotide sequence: TGTGCCTGTGACGAGGTACTGGGGGATACGCCCCGTTCCTGGGACACCCGACAGATATTTTTC. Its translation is CACDEVLGDTPRSWDTRQIFF.

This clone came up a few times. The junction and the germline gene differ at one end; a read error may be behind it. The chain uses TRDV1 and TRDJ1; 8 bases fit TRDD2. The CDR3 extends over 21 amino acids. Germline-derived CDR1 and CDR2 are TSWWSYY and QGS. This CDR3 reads CALGEGLPIASGAQVEDKPIF. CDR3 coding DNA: TGTGCTCTTGGGGAGGGCCTTCCTATTGCCTCGGGGGCTCAGGTGGAAGATAAACCCATCTTT.

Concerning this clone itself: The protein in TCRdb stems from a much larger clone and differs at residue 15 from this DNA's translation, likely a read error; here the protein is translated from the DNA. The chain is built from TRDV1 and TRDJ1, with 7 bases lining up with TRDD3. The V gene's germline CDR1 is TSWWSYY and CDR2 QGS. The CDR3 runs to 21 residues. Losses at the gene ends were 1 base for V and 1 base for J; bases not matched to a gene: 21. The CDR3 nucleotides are TGTGCTCTTGGGGAACAGGCCAGTTACGAGTGGGGGACACGTACCACCGATAAACTCATCTTT. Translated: CALGEQASYEWGTRTTDKLIF.

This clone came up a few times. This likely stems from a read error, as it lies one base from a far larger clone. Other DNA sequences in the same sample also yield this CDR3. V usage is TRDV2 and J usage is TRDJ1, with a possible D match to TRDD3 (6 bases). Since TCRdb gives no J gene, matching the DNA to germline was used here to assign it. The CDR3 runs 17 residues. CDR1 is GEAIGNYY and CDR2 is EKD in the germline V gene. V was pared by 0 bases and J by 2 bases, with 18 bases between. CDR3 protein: CACDTRTRSGGTDKLIF. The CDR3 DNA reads TGTGCCTGTGACACCAGAACCCGGTCGGGGGGAACCGATAAACTCATCTTT.

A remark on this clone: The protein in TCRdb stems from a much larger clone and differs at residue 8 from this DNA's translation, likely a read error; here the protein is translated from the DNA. The CDR3 bases are TGTGCTCTTGGGGAGCTTCCCCTCCTAAGTTATGTACTGGGGGATACGCAATTGACAGCACAACTCTTCTTT. It encodes CALGELPLLSYVLGDTQLTAQLFF. The chain uses TRDV1 and TRDJ2, with 13 bases aligning to TRDD3. This CDR3 region has 24 residues. Germline-derived CDR1 and CDR2 are TSWWSYY and QGS. The V and J ends lost 3 bases and 2 bases, in that order; junction bases with no gene match: 24.

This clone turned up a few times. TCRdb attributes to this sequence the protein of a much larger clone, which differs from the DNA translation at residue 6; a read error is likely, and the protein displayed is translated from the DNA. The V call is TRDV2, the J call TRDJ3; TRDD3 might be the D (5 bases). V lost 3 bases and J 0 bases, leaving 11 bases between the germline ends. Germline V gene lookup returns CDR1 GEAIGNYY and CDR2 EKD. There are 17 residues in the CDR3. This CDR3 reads CACDSSGASWDTRQMFF. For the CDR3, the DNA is TGTGCCTGTGACTCATCGGGGGCCTCCTGGGACACCCGACAGATGTTTTTC.

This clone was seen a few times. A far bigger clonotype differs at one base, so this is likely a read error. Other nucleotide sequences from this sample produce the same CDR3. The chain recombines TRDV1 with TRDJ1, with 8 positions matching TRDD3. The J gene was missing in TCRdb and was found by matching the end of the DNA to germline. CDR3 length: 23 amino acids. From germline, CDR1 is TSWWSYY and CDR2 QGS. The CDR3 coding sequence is TGTGCTCTCGGGGAAAAATCGGCCCTTCCGAACTACTGGGGGCAAAGGTCCACCGATAAACTCATCTTT. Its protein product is CALGEKSALPNYWGQRSTDKLIF.

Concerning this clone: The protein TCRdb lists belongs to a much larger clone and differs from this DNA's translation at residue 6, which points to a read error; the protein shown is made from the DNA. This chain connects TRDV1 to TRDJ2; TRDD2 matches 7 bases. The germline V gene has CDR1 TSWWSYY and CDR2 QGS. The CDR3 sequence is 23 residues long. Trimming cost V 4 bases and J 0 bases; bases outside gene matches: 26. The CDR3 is CALGAQTFLGGLRGLALTAQLFF. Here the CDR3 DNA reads TGTGCTCTTGGGGCCCAAACCTTCCTCGGAGGCCTTAGGGGGTTAGCTTTGACAGCACAACTCTTCTTT.

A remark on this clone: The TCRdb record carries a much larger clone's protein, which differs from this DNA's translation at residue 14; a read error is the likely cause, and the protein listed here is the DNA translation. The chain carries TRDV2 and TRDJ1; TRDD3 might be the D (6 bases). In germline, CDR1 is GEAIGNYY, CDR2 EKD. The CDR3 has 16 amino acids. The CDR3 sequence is CACDTVGASNTDKRIF. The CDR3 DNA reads TGTGCCTGTGACACCGTGGGGGCTTCTAACACCGATAAACGCATCTTT.

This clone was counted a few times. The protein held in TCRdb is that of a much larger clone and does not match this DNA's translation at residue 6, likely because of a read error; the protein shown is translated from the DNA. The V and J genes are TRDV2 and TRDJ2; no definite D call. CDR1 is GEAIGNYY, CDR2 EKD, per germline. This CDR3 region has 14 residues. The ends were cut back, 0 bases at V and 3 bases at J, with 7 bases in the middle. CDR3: CACDTEIMTAQLFF. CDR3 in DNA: TGTGCCTGTGACACCGAGATAATGACAGCACAACTCTTCTTT.

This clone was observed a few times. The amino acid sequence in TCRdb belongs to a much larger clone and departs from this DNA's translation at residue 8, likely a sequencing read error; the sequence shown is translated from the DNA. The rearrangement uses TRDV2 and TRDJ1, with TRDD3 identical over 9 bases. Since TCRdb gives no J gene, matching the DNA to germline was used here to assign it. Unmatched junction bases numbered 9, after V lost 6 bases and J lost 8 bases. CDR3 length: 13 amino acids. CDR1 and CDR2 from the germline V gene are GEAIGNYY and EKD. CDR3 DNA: TGTGCCTGTCTGACTGGGGGAGACGAAAAACTCATCTTT. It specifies CACLTGGDEKLIF.

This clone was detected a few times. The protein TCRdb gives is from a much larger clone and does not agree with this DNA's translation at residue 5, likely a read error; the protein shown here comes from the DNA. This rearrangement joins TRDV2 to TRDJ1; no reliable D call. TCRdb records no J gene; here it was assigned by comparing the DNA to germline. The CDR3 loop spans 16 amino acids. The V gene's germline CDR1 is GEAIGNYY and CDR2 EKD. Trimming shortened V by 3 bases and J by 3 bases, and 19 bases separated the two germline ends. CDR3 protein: CACDLIGITLADKLIF. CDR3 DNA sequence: TGTGCCTGTGACCTAATTGGAATCACTTTGGCCGATAAACTCATCTTT.

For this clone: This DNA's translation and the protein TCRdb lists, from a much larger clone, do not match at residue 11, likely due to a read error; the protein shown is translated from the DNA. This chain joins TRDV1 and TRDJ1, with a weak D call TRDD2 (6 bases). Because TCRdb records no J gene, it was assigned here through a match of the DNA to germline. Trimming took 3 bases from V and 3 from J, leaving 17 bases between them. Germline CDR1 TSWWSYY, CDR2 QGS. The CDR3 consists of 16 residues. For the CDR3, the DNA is TGTGCTCTTGGGGATATCCTTCCGAATCGCGCCGATAAACTCATCTTT. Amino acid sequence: CALGDILPNRADKLIF.

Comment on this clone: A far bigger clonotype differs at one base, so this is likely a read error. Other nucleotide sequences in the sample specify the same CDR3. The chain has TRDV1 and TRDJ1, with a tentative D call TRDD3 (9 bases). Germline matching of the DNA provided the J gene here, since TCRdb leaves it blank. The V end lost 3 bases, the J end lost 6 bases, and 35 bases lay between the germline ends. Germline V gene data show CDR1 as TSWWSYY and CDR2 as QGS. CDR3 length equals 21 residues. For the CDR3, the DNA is TGTGCTCTTGGGGAGCCGGTGCTTCCTACTGTACTGGGGGAATCGCCGCATAAACTCATCTTT. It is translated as CALGEPVLPTVLGESPHKLIF.

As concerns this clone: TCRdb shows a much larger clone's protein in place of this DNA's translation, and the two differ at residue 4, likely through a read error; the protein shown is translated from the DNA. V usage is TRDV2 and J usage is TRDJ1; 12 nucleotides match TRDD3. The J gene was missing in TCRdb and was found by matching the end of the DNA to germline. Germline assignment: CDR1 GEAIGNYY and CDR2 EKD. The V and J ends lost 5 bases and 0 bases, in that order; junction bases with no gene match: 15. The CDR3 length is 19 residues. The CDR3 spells CACVAITGGYPEYTDKLIF. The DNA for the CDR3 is TGTGCCTGTGTCGCAATTACTGGGGGATACCCGGAGTACACCGATAAACTCATCTTT.

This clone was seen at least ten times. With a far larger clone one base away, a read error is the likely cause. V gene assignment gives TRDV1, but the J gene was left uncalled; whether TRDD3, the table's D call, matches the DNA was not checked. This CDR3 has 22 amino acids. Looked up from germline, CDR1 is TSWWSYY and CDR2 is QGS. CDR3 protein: CALGSRGLPYRTGGLYTDKPIF. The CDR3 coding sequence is TGTGCTCTTGGGTCACGGGGGCTTCCTTACCGTACTGGGGGGCTGTACACCGATAAACCCATCTTT.

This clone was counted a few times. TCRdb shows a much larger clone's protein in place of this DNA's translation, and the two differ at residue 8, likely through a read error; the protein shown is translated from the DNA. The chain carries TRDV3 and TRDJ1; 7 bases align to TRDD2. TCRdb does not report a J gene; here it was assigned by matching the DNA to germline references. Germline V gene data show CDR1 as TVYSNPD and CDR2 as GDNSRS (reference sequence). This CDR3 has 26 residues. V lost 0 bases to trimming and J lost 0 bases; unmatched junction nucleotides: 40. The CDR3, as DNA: TGTGCCTTTAGCTCCGTCCATATTTCCTACACACGGAGGGTGGACATACCCAGATATGACACCGATAAACTCATCTTT. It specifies CAFSSVHISYTRRVDIPRYDTDKLIF.